This T cell receptor (beta chain) appears in the sequencing data of a study of blood T cell repertoires in COVID-19. Study at large: PBMCs, B-cell-depleted T cells, or T cells were the source of the cDNA or gDNA that made up the material.

Only in-frame clones appear in the TCRdb table, and some are missing; sequencing was by immunoSEQ multiplex PCR. Among 100,000 to 150,000 clones listed, 70% to 85% were seen once. Germline values: CDR1 SQVTM, CDR2 ANQGSEA. The V segment lost 6 bases and the J segment 3 bases; nucleotides outside the gene matches: 6. The CDR3 sequence is 13 residues long. The sequence was obtained from a woman aged 70 to 79 with acute or convalescent COVID-19. Material for sequencing was peripheral blood. This chain uses TRBV29-1 with TRBJ1-1; TRBD1 agrees at 8 bases. The CDR3 nucleotides read TGCAGCGTCTCCAGGGGGCCTGACACTGAAGCTTTCTTT. Translating gives CSVSRGPDTEAFF.